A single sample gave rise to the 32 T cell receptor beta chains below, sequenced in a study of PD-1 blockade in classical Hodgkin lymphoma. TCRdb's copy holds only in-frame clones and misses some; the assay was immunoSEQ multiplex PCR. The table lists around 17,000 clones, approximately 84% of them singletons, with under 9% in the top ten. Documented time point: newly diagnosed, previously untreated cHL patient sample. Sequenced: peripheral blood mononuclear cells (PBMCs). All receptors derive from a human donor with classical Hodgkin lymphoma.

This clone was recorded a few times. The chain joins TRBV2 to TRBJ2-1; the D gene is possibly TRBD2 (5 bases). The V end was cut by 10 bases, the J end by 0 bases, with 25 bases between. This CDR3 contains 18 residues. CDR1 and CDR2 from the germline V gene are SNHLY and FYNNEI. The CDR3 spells CATQAPGIGGSSYNEQFF. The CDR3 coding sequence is TGTGCCACTCAGGCCCCGGGGATTGGTGGGAGCTCCTACAATGAGCAGTTCTTC.

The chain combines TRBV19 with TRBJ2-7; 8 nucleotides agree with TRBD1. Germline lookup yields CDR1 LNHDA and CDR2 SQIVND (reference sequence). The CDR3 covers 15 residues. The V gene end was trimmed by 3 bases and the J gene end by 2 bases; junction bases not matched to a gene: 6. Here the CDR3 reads CASSIDGTGAYEQYF. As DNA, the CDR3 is TGTGCCAGTAGTATTGACGGGACAGGTGCCTACGAGCAGTACTTC.

The CDR3 sequence is CASSSRQGNSPQHF. The DNA for the CDR3 is TGTGCCAGCAGCTCCCGACAGGGGAACAGCCCCCAGCATTTT. The V and J genes are TRBV5-6 and TRBJ1-5; 8 bases line up with TRBD1. The V segment lost 3 bases and the J segment 10 bases; nucleotides outside the gene matches: 9. There are 14 residues in the CDR3. Looked up from germline, CDR1 is SGHDT and CDR2 is YYEEEE.

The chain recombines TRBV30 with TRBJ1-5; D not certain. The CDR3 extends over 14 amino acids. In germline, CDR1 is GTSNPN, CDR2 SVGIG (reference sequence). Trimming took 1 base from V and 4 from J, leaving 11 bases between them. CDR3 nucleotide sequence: TGTGCCTGGAGTGCGGGAGGCGGGAATCAGCCCCAGCATTTT. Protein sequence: CAWSAGGGNQPQHF.

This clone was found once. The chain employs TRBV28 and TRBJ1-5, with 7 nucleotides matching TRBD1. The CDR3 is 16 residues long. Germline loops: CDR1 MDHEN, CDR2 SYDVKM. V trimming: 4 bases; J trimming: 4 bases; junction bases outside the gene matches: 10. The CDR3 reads CASSSPDRALNQPQHF. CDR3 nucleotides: TGTGCCAGCAGTTCCCCCGACAGGGCACTAAATCAGCCCCAGCATTTT. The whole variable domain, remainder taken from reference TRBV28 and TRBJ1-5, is DVKVTQSSRYLVKRTGEKVFLECVQDMDHENMFWYRQDPGLGLRLIYFSYDVKMKEKGDIPEGYSVSREKKERFSLILESASTNQTSMYLCASSSPDRALNQPQHFGDGTRLSIL.

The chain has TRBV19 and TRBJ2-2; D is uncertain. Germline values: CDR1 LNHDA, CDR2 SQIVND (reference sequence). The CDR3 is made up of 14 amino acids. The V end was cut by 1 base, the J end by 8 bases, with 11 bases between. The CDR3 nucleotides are TGTGCCAGTAGTATAGGTCCAGCTAGGGGGGAGCTGTTTTTT. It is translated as CASSIGPARGELFF. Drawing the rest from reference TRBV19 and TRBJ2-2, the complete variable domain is DGGITQSPKYLFRKEGQNVTLSCEQNLNHDAMYWYRQDPGQGLRLIYYSQIVNDFQKGDIAEGYSVSREKKESFPLTVTSAQKNPTAFYLCASSIGPARGELFFGEGSRLTVL.

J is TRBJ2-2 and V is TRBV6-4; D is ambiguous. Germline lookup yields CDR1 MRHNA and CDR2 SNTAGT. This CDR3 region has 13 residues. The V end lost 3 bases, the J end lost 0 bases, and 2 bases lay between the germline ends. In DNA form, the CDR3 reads TGTGCCAGCAGTGAAGCGAACACCGGGGAGCTGTTTTTT. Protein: CASSEANTGELFF.

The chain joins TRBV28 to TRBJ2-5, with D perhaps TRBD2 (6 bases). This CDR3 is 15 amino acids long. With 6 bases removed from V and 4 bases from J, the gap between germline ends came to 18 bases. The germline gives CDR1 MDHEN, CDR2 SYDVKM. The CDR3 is CASSYIIGGGETQYF. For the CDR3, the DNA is TGTGCCAGCAGCTATATAATCGGGGGTGGAGAGACCCAGTACTTC.

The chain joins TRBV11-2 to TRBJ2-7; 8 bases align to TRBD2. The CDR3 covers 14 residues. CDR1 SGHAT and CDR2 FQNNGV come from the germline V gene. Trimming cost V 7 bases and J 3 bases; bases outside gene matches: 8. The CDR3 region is CASTGGTSRYEQYF. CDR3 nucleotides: TGTGCCAGCACCGGGGGGACTAGTCGCTACGAGCAGTACTTC.

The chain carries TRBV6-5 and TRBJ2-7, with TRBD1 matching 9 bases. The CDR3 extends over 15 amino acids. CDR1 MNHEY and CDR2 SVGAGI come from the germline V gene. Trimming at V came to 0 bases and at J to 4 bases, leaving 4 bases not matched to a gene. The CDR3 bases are TGTGCCAGCAGTTACTCAGGACAGGGGAGTTACGAGCAGTACTTC. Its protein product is CASSYSGQGSYEQYF.

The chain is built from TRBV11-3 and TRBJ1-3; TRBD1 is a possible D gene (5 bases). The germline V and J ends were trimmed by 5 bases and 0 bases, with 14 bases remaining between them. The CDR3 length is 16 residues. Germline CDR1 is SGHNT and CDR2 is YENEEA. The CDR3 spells CASSGSGTASGNTIYF. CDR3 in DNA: TGTGCCAGCAGCGGCTCCGGGACGGCCTCTGGAAACACCATATATTTT.

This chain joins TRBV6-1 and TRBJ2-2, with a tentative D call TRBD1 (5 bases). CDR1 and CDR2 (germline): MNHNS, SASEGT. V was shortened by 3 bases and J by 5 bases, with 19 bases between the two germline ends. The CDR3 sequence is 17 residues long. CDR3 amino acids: CASSDSVLQGSTGELFF. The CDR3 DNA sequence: TGTGCCAGCAGTGATTCCGTGTTGCAGGGTAGTACCGGGGAGCTGTTTTTT.

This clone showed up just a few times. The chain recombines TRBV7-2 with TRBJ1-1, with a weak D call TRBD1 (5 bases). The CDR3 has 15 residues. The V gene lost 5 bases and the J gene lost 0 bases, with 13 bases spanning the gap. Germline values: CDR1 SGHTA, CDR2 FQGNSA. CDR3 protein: CASSPSGTVNTEAFF. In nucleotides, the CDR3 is TGTGCCAGCAGCCCCTCCGGGACGGTGAACACTGAAGCTTTCTTT.

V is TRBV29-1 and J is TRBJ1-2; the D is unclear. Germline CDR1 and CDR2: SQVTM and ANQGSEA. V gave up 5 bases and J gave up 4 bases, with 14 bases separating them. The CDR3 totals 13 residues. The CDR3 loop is CSVTPRGAYGYTF. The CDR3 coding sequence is TGCAGCGTTACCCCCCGGGGTGCCTATGGCTACACCTTC.

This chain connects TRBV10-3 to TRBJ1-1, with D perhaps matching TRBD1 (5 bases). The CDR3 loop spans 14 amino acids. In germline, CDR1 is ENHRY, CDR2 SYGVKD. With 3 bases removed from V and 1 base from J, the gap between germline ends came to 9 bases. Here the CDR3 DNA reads TGTGCCATCAGTGAAAGGGGCCCGAACACTGAAGCTTTCTTT. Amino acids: CAISERGPNTEAFF.

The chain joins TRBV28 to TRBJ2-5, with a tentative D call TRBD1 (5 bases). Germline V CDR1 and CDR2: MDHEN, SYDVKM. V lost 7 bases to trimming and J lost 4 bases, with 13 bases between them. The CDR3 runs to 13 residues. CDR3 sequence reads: CASMKGYGETQYF. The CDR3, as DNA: TGTGCCAGCATGAAGGGGTATGGAGAGACCCAGTACTTC.

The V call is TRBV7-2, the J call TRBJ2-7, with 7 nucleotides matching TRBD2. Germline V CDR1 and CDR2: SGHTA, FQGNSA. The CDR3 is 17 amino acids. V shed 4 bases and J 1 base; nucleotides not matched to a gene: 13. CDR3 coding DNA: TGTGCCAGCAGCTCCCGGGGGGTTCTAGGAGAGTCCTACGAGCAGTACTTC. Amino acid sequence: CASSSRGVLGESYEQYF.

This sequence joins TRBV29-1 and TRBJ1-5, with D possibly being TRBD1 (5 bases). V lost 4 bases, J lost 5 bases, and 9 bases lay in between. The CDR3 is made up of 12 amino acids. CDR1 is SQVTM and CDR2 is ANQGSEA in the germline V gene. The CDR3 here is CSVGGEHQPQHF. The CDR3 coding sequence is TGCAGCGTTGGGGGGGAGCATCAGCCCCAGCATTTT.

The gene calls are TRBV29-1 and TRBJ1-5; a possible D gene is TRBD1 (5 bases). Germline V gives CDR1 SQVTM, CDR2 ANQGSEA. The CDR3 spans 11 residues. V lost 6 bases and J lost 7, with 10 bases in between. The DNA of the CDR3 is TGCAGCGTGGGGGACGACCAGCCCCAGCATTTT. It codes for CSVGDDQPQHF.

This chain's CDR3 is CASSWASGANVLTF. DNA of the CDR3: TGTGCCAGCAGCTGGGCCTCTGGGGCCAACGTCCTGACTTTC. V is TRBV5-8 and J is TRBJ2-6; D ambiguous. The CDR3 length is 14 residues. Germline V gene lookup returns CDR1 SGHTS and CDR2 YDEGEE. Trimming removed 3 bases at V and 0 bases at J, with 4 bases between.

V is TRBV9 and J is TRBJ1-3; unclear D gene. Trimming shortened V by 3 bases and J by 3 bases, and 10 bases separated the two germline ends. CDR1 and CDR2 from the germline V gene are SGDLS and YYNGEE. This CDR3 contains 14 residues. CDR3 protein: CASSGPSSGNTIYF. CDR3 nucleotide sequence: TGTGCCAGCAGCGGACCTTCGAGTGGAAACACCATATATTTT.

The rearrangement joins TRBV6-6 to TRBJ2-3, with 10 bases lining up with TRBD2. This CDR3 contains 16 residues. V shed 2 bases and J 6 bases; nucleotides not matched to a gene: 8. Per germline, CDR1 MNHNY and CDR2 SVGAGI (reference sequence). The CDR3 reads CASSYPSGSGSDTQYF. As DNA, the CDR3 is TGTGCCAGCAGTTACCCTAGCGGGAGCGGGTCGGATACGCAGTATTTT.

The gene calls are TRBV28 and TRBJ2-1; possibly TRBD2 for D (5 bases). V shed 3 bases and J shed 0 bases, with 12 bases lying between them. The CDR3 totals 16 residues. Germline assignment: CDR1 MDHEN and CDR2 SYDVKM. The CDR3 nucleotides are TGTGCCAGCAGTTTTTCGGAGGTCTTCTCCTACAATGAGCAGTTCTTC. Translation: CASSFSEVFSYNEQFF.

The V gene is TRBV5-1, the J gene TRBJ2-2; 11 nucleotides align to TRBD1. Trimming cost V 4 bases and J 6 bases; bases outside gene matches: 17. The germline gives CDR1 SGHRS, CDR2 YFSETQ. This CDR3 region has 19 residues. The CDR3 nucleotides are TGCGCCAGCAGCCTCGGATGGACAGGGGGCGAGGGAACTTCCGGGGAGCTGTTTTTT. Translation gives CASSLGWTGGEGTSGELFF.

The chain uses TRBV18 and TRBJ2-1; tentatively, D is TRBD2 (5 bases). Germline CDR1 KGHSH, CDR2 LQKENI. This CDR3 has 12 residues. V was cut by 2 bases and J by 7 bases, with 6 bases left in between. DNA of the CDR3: TGTGCCAGCTCACCAGGAGGAAATGAGCAGTTCTTC. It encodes CASSPGGNEQFF. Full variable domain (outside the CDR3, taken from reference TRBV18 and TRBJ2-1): NAGVMQNPRHLVRRRGQEARLRCSPMKGHSHVYWYRQLPEEGLKFMVYLQKENIIDESGMPKERFSAEFPKEGPSILRIQQVVRGDSAAYFCASSPGGNEQFFGPGTRLTVL.

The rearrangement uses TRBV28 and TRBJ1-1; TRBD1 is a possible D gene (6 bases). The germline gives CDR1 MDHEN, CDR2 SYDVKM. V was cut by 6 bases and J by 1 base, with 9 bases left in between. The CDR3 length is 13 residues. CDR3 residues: CASSPRGNTEAFF. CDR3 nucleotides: TGTGCCAGCAGCCCCAGGGGGAACACTGAAGCTTTCTTT.

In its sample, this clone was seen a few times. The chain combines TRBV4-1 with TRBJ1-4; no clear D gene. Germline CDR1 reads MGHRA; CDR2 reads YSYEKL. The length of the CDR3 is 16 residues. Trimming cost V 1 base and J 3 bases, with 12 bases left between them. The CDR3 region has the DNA TGCGCCAGCAGCCAAGCTGGAGGTACGGCTAATGAAAAACTGTTTTTT. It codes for CASSQAGGTANEKLFF.

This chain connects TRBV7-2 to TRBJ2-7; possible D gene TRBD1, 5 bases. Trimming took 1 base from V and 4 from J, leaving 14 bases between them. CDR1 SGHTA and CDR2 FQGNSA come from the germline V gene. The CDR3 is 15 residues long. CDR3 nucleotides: TGTGCCAGCAGCTTAGTCGCAGACAGAAGTTACGAGCAGTACTTC. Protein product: CASSLVADRSYEQYF.

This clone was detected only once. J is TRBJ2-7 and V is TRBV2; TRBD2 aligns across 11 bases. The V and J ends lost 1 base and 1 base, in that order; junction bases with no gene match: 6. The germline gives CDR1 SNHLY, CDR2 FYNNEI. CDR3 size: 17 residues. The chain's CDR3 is CASSEGWGLAESYEQYF. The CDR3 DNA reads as TGTGCCAGCAGTGAAGGATGGGGACTAGCGGAATCCTACGAGCAGTACTTC.

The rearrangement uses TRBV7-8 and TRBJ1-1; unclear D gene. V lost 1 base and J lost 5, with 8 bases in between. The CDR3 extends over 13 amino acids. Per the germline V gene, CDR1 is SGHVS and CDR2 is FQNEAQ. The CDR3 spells CASSLVYGTEAFF. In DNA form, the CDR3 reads TGTGCCAGCAGCTTAGTTTACGGGACTGAAGCTTTCTTT.

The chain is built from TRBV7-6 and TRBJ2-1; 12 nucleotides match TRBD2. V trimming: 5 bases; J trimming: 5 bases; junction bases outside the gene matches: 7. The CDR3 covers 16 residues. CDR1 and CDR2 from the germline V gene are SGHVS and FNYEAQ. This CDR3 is CASSTRTSGINNEQFF. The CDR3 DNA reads TGTGCCAGCAGCACCCGGACTAGCGGGATAAACAATGAGCAGTTCTTC. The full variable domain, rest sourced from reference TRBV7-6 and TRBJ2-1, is GAGVSQSPRYKVTKRGQDVALRCDPISGHVSLYWYRQALGQGPEFLTYFNYEAQQDKSGLPNDRFSAERPEGSISTLTIQRTEQRDSAMYRCASSTRTSGINNEQFFGPGTRLTVL.

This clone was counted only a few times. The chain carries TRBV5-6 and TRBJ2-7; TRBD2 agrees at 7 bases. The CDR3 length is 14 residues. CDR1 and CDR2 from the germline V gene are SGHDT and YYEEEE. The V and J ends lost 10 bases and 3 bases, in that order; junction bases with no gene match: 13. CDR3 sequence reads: CADWAGVGHYEQYF. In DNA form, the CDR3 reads TGTGCCGACTGGGCGGGAGTTGGGCACTACGAGCAGTACTTC. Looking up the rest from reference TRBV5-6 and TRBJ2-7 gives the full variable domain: DAGVTQSPTHLIKTRGQQVTLRCSPKSGHDTVSWYQQALGQGPQFIFQYYEEEERQRGNFPDRFSGHQFPNYSSELNVNALLLGDSALYLCADWAGVGHYEQYFGPGTRLTVT.